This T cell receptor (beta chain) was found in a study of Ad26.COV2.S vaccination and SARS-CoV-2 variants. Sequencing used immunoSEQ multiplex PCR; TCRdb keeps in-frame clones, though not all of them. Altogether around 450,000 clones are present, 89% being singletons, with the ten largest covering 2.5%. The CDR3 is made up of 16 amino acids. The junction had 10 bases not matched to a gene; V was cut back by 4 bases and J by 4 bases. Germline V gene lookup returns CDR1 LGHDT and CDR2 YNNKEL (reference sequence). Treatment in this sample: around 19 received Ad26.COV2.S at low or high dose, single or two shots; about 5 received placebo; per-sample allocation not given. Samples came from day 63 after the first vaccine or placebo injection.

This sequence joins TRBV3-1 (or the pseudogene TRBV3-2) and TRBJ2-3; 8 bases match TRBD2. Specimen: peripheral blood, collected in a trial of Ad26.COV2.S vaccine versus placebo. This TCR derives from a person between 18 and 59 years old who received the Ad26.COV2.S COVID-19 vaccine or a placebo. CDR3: CASSLLTSGPPDTQYF. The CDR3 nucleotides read TGTGCCAGCAGCCTGCTTACTAGCGGCCCCCCAGATACGCAGTATTTT.